This T cell receptor (beta chain) was sequenced during a study of cytomegalovirus exposure and HLA in healthy donors. The germline V and J ends were trimmed by 6 bases and 0 bases, with 14 bases remaining between them. Per germline, CDR1 SGHRS and CDR2 YFSETQ. The CDR3 is 15 amino acids. Primers for the PCR totalled 60 Vbeta and 13 Jbeta. Repertoires were generated with immunoSEQ multiplex PCR, while TCRdb's copy carries only in-frame clones and drops some. The table has 140,000 to 150,000 clones, 60% to 85% seen once. This sequence originates from a man aged 35 to 55 in good health and CMV-seropositive. The chain couples TRBV5-1 to TRBJ2-3, with D possibly TRBD2 on 6 matching bases. Sequenced material: PBMCs. The CDR3 coding sequence is TGCGCCAGCACAGGTACTAGCAGGAGCACAGATACGCAGTATTTT. Translating it yields CASTGTSRSTDTQYF.